The rows below give T cell receptor beta chains drawn from one sample of a study of T cells in Graves' hyperthyroidism and ophthalmopathy. TCRdb called the multiplex PCR reads again in MiXCR, with one record for every CDR3 protein. The data contain about 360,000 distinct CDR3 sequences, approximately 13% of them singletons. Sequencing was done on a sample of blood. The origin of the receptors is a man younger than 40 with Graves' hyperthyroidism that later progressed to Graves' ophthalmopathy. Both conserved end residues are part of each CDR3. The order of the fields is D gene, V gene, J gene, clone size, CDR3 DNA, CDR3 protein. The D gene is left open where the match is weak. Size tells how often a clone was seen (once, few, many) or the class of an expanded clone, and some rows leave it out.

d_gene: TRBD2
v_gene: TRBV27
j_gene: TRBJ2-2
abundance: NA
CDR3nt: TGTGCCAGCAGTTTCAGAGCGGGGGGGGGGGGCACCGGGGAGCTGTTTTTT
CDR3aa: CASSFRAGGGGTGELFF

d_gene: TRBD1
v_gene: TRBV29-1
j_gene: TRBJ2-3
abundance: NA
CDR3nt: TGCAGCGTTGAGGACAGGGGCGTTAGCACAGATACGCAGTATTTT
CDR3aa: CSVEDRGVSTDTQYF

d_gene: NA
v_gene: TRBV20-1
j_gene: TRBJ2-7
abundance: few
CDR3nt: TGCAGTGCTAGACCGGGGGGCCCTCAGAGGTTGGCCTACGAGCAGTACTTC
CDR3aa: CSARPGGPQRLAYEQYF

d_gene: NA
v_gene: TRBV2
j_gene: TRBJ2-7
abundance: few
CDR3nt: TGTGCCAGCAGTGTCGACGGCCCCTCCTACGAGCAGTACTTC
CDR3aa: CASSVDGPSYEQYF

d_gene: TRBD1
v_gene: TRBV5-8
j_gene: TRBJ2-4
abundance: few
CDR3nt: TGTGCCAGCAGCTTGTTGGCGGGACAGGGGGACAAAAACATTCAGTACTTC
CDR3aa: CASSLLAGQGDKNIQYF

d_gene: NA
v_gene: TRBV12-3/TRBV12-4
j_gene: TRBJ2-2
abundance: NA
CDR3nt: TGTGCCAGCAGTTTGCGTCTGGGGTATTCCTGGGAGCTGTTTTTT
CDR3aa: CASSLRLGYSWELFF

d_gene: NA
v_gene: TRBV27
j_gene: TRBJ1-1
abundance: many
CDR3nt: TGTGCCAGCAAATTGGGGGGCCGGATCACTGAAGCTTTCTTT
CDR3aa: CASKLGGRITEAFF

d_gene: TRBD2
v_gene: TRBV9
j_gene: TRBJ2-1
abundance: NA
CDR3nt: TGTGCCAGCAGCGTAACTAGCGGGGGGAGACCTGAGCAGTTCTTC
CDR3aa: CASSVTSGGRPEQFF

d_gene: NA
v_gene: TRBV11-2
j_gene: TRBJ2-5
abundance: many
CDR3nt: TGTGCCAGCAGCCTTGGGTCTATCTCGTGGGAGACCCAGTACTTC
CDR3aa: CASSLGSISWETQYF

d_gene: NA
v_gene: TRBV4-1
j_gene: TRBJ1-1
abundance: NA
CDR3nt: TGCGCCAGCAGCCGAGCACCGGAGGGACCCCAAGCTTTCTTT
CDR3aa: CASSRAPEGPQAFF

d_gene: NA
v_gene: TRBV4-1
j_gene: TRBJ1-1
abundance: NA
CDR3nt: TGCGCCAGCAGCCAAGATGAACACCCGAACACTGAAGCTTTCTTT
CDR3aa: CASSQDEHPNTEAFF

d_gene: TRBD1
v_gene: TRBV20-1
j_gene: TRBJ1-5
abundance: many
CDR3nt: TGCAGTGCAGTGTCGACAGGGCTGAATCAGCCCCAGCATTTT
CDR3aa: CSAVSTGLNQPQHF

d_gene: TRBD1
v_gene: TRBV3-1
j_gene: TRBJ1-1
abundance: many
CDR3nt: TGTGCCAGCAGCCAACAGGGGGCAAGGAACACTGAAGCTTTCTTT
CDR3aa: CASSQQGARNTEAFF

d_gene: NA
v_gene: TRBV30
j_gene: TRBJ1-1
abundance: NA
CDR3nt: TGTGCCTGGAGTTTAGGGATTGGCACTGAAGCTTTCTTT
CDR3aa: CAWSLGIGTEAFF

d_gene: TRBD1
v_gene: TRBV19
j_gene: TRBJ1-1
abundance: NA
CDR3nt: TGTGCCAGTAGTAGTACCGGGACAGGTCTTCCTACTGAAGCTTTCTTT
CDR3aa: CASSSTGTGLPTEAFF

d_gene: NA
v_gene: TRBV6-1
j_gene: TRBJ2-5
abundance: few
CDR3nt: TGTGCCAGCAGTGAACTCTTTTCCCCAATCTACTTC
CDR3aa: CASSELFSPIYF

d_gene: TRBD2
v_gene: TRBV12-3/TRBV12-4
j_gene: TRBJ2-1
abundance: many
CDR3nt: TGTGCCAGCAGTTCATTACTAGCGGGGGGGTTCTTTGAGCAGTTCTTC
CDR3aa: CASSSLLAGGFFEQFF

d_gene: TRBD1
v_gene: TRBV7-9
j_gene: TRBJ1-1
abundance: few
CDR3nt: TGTGCCAGCAGCTTAGTCGACAGGGACGTAGCAGCTTTCTTT
CDR3aa: CASSLVDRDVAAFF

d_gene: TRBD1
v_gene: TRBV5-6
j_gene: TRBJ1-2
abundance: NA
CDR3nt: TGTGCCAGCAGCTCAGTACAGGGGGCCGAGTTTGGCTACACCTTC
CDR3aa: CASSSVQGAEFGYTF

d_gene: TRBD2
v_gene: TRBV20-1
j_gene: TRBJ2-5
abundance: few
CDR3nt: TGCAGTGCCCGAGCGGGGGGCCATGAAGAGACCCAGTACTTC
CDR3aa: CSARAGGHEETQYF

d_gene: NA
v_gene: TRBV27
j_gene: TRBJ2-7
abundance: many
CDR3nt: TGTGCCAGCAGTTTTATGGACTCCCCCTACGAGCAGTACTTC
CDR3aa: CASSFMDSPYEQYF

d_gene: TRBD1
v_gene: TRBV6-1
j_gene: TRBJ1-4
abundance: many
CDR3nt: TGTGCCACCAAAATCAGACGGGACAGTAATGAAAAACTGTTTTTT
CDR3aa: CATKIRRDSNEKLFF

d_gene: NA
v_gene: TRBV5-6
j_gene: TRBJ2-1
abundance: NA
CDR3nt: TGTGCCAGCAGCTTTTATGGTCTTAATGAGCAGTTCTTC
CDR3aa: CASSFYGLNEQFF

d_gene: NA
v_gene: TRBV28
j_gene: TRBJ2-7
abundance: many
CDR3nt: TGTGCCAGCAGCCCAATCAGGGGCGAGCAGTACTTC
CDR3aa: CASSPIRGEQYF

d_gene: TRBD2
v_gene: TRBV2
j_gene: TRBJ2-1
abundance: many
CDR3nt: TGTGCCAGCAGTGAAGACGGGGGGGGCCCCAATGAGCAGTTCTTC
CDR3aa: CASSEDGGGPNEQFF

d_gene: TRBD1
v_gene: TRBV12-3/TRBV12-4
j_gene: TRBJ2-5
abundance: NA
CDR3nt: TGTGCCAGCAGTCCGGACAGGGGGCATGAGACCCAGTACTTC
CDR3aa: CASSPDRGHETQYF

d_gene: NA
v_gene: TRBV7-7
j_gene: TRBJ1-3
abundance: many
CDR3nt: TGTGCCAGCAGCTTGGACAGTCGCTCTGGAAACACCATATATTTT
CDR3aa: CASSLDSRSGNTIYF

d_gene: NA
v_gene: TRBV2
j_gene: TRBJ2-2
abundance: many
CDR3nt: TGTGCCAGCAACGCAGGGCCCGGGGAGCTGTTTTTT
CDR3aa: CASNAGPGELFF

d_gene: TRBD2
v_gene: TRBV27
j_gene: TRBJ2-1
abundance: few
CDR3nt: TGTGCCAGCAGTTACAGCGGGGGGGCCAATGAGCAGTTCTTC
CDR3aa: CASSYSGGANEQFF

d_gene: TRBD2
v_gene: TRBV20-1
j_gene: TRBJ2-7
abundance: many
CDR3nt: TGCAGTGCCCCCCCAGCGGGGCCTTCCTACGAGCAGTACTTC
CDR3aa: CSAPPAGPSYEQYF

d_gene: NA
v_gene: TRBV6-1
j_gene: TRBJ2-6
abundance: few
CDR3nt: TGTGCCAGCAGTGATTTTTTCTTCCCGGGACTCCTTCTCTCTGGGGCCAACGTCCTGACTTTC
CDR3aa: CASSDFFFPGLLLSGANVLTF

d_gene: NA
v_gene: TRBV7-9
j_gene: TRBJ2-1
abundance: NA
CDR3nt: TGTGCCAGCAGCTTTGCGGACAATGAGCAGTTCTTC
CDR3aa: CASSFADNEQFF

d_gene: NA
v_gene: TRBV7-9
j_gene: TRBJ1-4
abundance: few
CDR3nt: TGTGCCAGCAGCTTATACGGGGGCGCGGGGACTAATGAAAAACTGTTTTTT
CDR3aa: CASSLYGGAGTNEKLFF

d_gene: NA
v_gene: TRBV7-3
j_gene: TRBJ1-1
abundance: many
CDR3nt: TGTGCCAGCAGCTCCTCGGGAGCTAACACTGAAGCTTTCTTT
CDR3aa: CASSSSGANTEAFF

d_gene: NA
v_gene: TRBV6-1
j_gene: TRBJ1-2
abundance: many
CDR3nt: TGTGCCAGCAGGCCCAGGGTTGGGTACTATGGCTACACCTTC
CDR3aa: CASRPRVGYYGYTF

d_gene: NA
v_gene: TRBV6-1
j_gene: TRBJ1-2
abundance: many
CDR3nt: TGTGCCAGCTGCGGGACTAACTATGGCTACACCTTC
CDR3aa: CASCGTNYGYTF

d_gene: NA
v_gene: TRBV12-5
j_gene: TRBJ2-1
abundance: few
CDR3nt: TGTGCTAGTGGTTTAACAGGGTCCCCTCCTCAAATCTTC
CDR3aa: CASGLTGSPPQIF

d_gene: NA
v_gene: TRBV5-8
j_gene: TRBJ1-1
abundance: NA
CDR3nt: TGTGCCAGCAGCCCGGGCTGGGGGGATCCGGCTAAAGCTTTCTTT
CDR3aa: CASSPGWGDPAKAFF

d_gene: NA
v_gene: TRBV20-1
j_gene: TRBJ1-2
abundance: few
CDR3nt: TGCAGTGCTAGTATGGGCAGGAGGTACTATGGCTACACCTTC
CDR3aa: CSASMGRRYYGYTF

d_gene: TRBD2
v_gene: TRBV3-1
j_gene: TRBJ2-5
abundance: many
CDR3nt: TGTGCCAGCAGTCCCCGGGGGGGCAGCGAGACCCAGTACTTC
CDR3aa: CASSPRGGSETQYF

d_gene: TRBD1
v_gene: TRBV7-8
j_gene: TRBJ1-1
abundance: many
CDR3nt: TGTGCCAGCAGCTTAGTGGAAGGACAGGGGGGCACTGAAGCTTTCTTT
CDR3aa: CASSLVEGQGGTEAFF

d_gene: NA
v_gene: TRBV28
j_gene: TRBJ2-2
abundance: few
CDR3nt: TGTGCCAGCAGTTCACAGGTTTACACCGGGGAGCTGTTTTTT
CDR3aa: CASSSQVYTGELFF

d_gene: TRBD2
v_gene: TRBV6-5
j_gene: TRBJ2-5
abundance: few
CDR3nt: TGTGCCAGCAGTTACGCTAGCGGGGGGCTGAAGACCCAGTACTTC
CDR3aa: CASSYASGGLKTQYF

d_gene: NA
v_gene: TRBV7-3
j_gene: TRBJ1-6
abundance: NA
CDR3nt: TGTGCCAGCAGCTTAAAAGGGGGGAATAATTCACCCCTCCACTTT
CDR3aa: CASSLKGGNNSPLHF

d_gene: NA
v_gene: TRBV3-1
j_gene: TRBJ2-3
abundance: NA
CDR3nt: TGTGCCAGCAGCCAAGGGGAGCGGGATACGCAGTATTTT
CDR3aa: CASSQGERDTQYF

d_gene: NA
v_gene: TRBV28
j_gene: TRBJ2-4
abundance: many
CDR3nt: TGTGCCAGCGGGGCTGCATCAGACATTCAGTACTTC
CDR3aa: CASGAASDIQYF

d_gene: TRBD2
v_gene: TRBV10-3
j_gene: TRBJ2-5
abundance: few
CDR3nt: TGTGCCATCAGTGATCAGCGGGGCGAGACCCAGTACTTC
CDR3aa: CAISDQRGETQYF

d_gene: TRBD1
v_gene: TRBV20-1
j_gene: TRBJ1-5
abundance: many
CDR3nt: TGCAGTGCTAGAGATCCCTGGACAGGGGGGGGTCAGCCCCAGCATTTT
CDR3aa: CSARDPWTGGGQPQHF

d_gene: NA
v_gene: TRBV7-9
j_gene: TRBJ2-7
abundance: many
CDR3nt: TGTGCCAGCAGTGGGGGGGCGGAATCCTACGAGCAGTACTTC
CDR3aa: CASSGGAESYEQYF

d_gene: TRBD1
v_gene: TRBV5-1
j_gene: TRBJ1-3
abundance: few
CDR3nt: TGCGCCAGCAGCTTGATGCCAGGGGGTGGAAACACCATATATTTT
CDR3aa: CASSLMPGGGNTIYF

d_gene: NA
v_gene: TRBV2
j_gene: TRBJ1-2
abundance: many
CDR3nt: TGTGCCAGCAGTGGGGCAGCTTGGGGCTACACCTTC
CDR3aa: CASSGAAWGYTF

d_gene: NA
v_gene: TRBV3-1
j_gene: TRBJ1-1
abundance: few
CDR3nt: TGTGCCAGCAGCCCCTTCTTGGGTAACACTGAAGCTTTCTTT
CDR3aa: CASSPFLGNTEAFF

d_gene: TRBD1
v_gene: TRBV5-5
j_gene: TRBJ2-1
abundance: few
CDR3nt: TGTGCCAGCAGCTCGCGGGGGACAGGGAGTTTTAGCTCCTACAATGAGCAGTTCTTC
CDR3aa: CASSSRGTGSFSSYNEQFF

d_gene: NA
v_gene: TRBV9
j_gene: TRBJ2-5
abundance: few
CDR3nt: TGTGCCAGCAGCGCCGACCAGCCGGGAACCCAGTACTTC
CDR3aa: CASSADQPGTQYF

d_gene: NA
v_gene: TRBV28
j_gene: TRBJ1-5
abundance: NA
CDR3nt: TGTGCCGGCAGCCAAATTGGGGCAAATCAGCCCCAGCATTTT
CDR3aa: CAGSQIGANQPQHF

d_gene: NA
v_gene: TRBV9
j_gene: TRBJ2-3
abundance: few
CDR3nt: TGTGCCAGCAGCCCCTATAGGACTAGCACAGATACGCAGTATTTT
CDR3aa: CASSPYRTSTDTQYF

d_gene: NA
v_gene: TRBV4-2
j_gene: TRBJ1-1
abundance: NA
CDR3nt: TGTGCCAGCAGCCAAGTTGGGAGGGCTCATGAAGCTTTCTTT
CDR3aa: CASSQVGRAHEAFF

d_gene: NA
v_gene: TRBV5-1
j_gene: TRBJ2-7
abundance: many
CDR3nt: TGCGCCAGCAGCTTACTCGGGTCAAACTACGAGCAGTACTTC
CDR3aa: CASSLLGSNYEQYF